This is a list of T cell receptor beta chains from one sample in a study of T-cell memory formation after mild COVID-19. TCRdb recomputed calls from the 5' RACE reads with MiXCR, one row per CDR3 protein. The data hold 400,000 to 550,000 distinct CDR3 sequences, with roughly 25% observed a single time. The sequencing sample was made of PBMCs or a T cell subset sorted from them (not recorded which). The source of these receptors is an adult woman who had mild COVID-19 (a few samples of this study predate the infection). Cell type and time point are not known. Both conserved end residues are part of each CDR3. Fields, in order: CDR3 length, D gene, clone size, J gene, V gene, CDR3 DNA, CDR3 protein. D genes are given only for firm matches. Clone sizes are given selectively: once, few, many, or a class where the clone is expanded.

len: 16; d_gene: TRBD2; abundance: NA; j_gene: TRBJ2-1; v_gene: TRBV20-1; CDR3nt: TGCAGTGCTAGAGACCGTTTAGCGGGGGACTACAATGAGCAGTTCTTC; CDR3aa: CSARDRLAGDYNEQFF
len: 13; d_gene: NA; abundance: NA; j_gene: TRBJ1-1; v_gene: TRBV7-2; CDR3nt: TGTGCCAGCAGCTTGGGTGGCAGCTTTGAAGCTTTCTTT; CDR3aa: CASSLGGSFEAFF
len: 17; d_gene: TRBD1; abundance: NA; j_gene: TRBJ1-6; v_gene: TRBV4-1; CDR3nt: TGCGCCAGCAGCCACGCTGGGACAGGGGGCAAGTCGGCACCCCTCCACTTT; CDR3aa: CASSHAGTGGKSAPLHF
len: 18; d_gene: TRBD2; abundance: few; j_gene: TRBJ2-7; v_gene: TRBV18; CDR3nt: TGTGCCAGCTCACCAGCTAGCGGGGGTTCGCTACGCGGGTACGAGCAGTACTTC; CDR3aa: CASSPASGGSLRGYEQYF
len: 15; d_gene: NA; abundance: NA; j_gene: TRBJ1-1; v_gene: TRBV29-1; CDR3nt: TGCAGCGTTGAAGAGGGGGGAGGGGTGAACACTGAAGCTTTCTTT; CDR3aa: CSVEEGGGVNTEAFF
len: 14; d_gene: TRBD2; abundance: NA; j_gene: TRBJ2-1; v_gene: TRBV7-8; CDR3nt: TGTGCCAGCAGCTTATGGCGGGAGTGGGGTGAGCAGTTCTTC; CDR3aa: CASSLWREWGEQFF
len: 15; d_gene: TRBD1; abundance: few; j_gene: TRBJ2-5; v_gene: TRBV5-1; CDR3nt: TGCGCCAGCAGCTCTCCGGGACAGGGTGGGAAGACCCAGTACTTC; CDR3aa: CASSSPGQGGKTQYF
len: 13; d_gene: TRBD1; abundance: few; j_gene: TRBJ2-7; v_gene: TRBV13; CDR3nt: TGTGCCAGCACCCTCCGGACAGGGAAAGAGCAGTACTTC; CDR3aa: CASTLRTGKEQYF
len: 19; d_gene: TRBD1; abundance: NA; j_gene: TRBJ2-7; v_gene: TRBV13; CDR3nt: TGTGCCAGCAGCTTAGTTGGTTGGACAGGGACGCTGGGATTGTACGAGCAGTACTTC; CDR3aa: CASSLVGWTGTLGLYEQYF
len: 14; d_gene: NA; abundance: NA; j_gene: TRBJ2-1; v_gene: TRBV3-1; CDR3nt: TGTGCCAGCAGCCAAGATGCAGCGTACAATGAGCAGTTCTTC; CDR3aa: CASSQDAAYNEQFF
len: 15; d_gene: NA; abundance: many; j_gene: TRBJ2-7; v_gene: TRBV12-3/TRBV12-4; CDR3nt: TGTGCCAGCAGTTTACGGTCCACGGCGAACTACGAGCAGTACTTC; CDR3aa: CASSLRSTANYEQYF